Shown below are 19 T cell receptor beta chains from a single sample sequenced in a study of CD8 T cells in Susac syndrome. Reverse transcription of roughly 0.5 to 1 ug RNA was carried out with random hexamers. Each CDR3 protein is one row after TCRdb ran MiXCR on the immunoSEQ multiplex PCR reads. The sample has approximately 190,000 distinct CDR3 sequences, 95% seen once; the top ten hold 0.098%. The specimen was CD4+ T cells from PBMCs. The origin of the receptors is a human donor with Susac syndrome.

As DNA, the CDR3 is TGCAGCGTTGAAGGTGGCGGAAGCTACGATGGGCAGTACTTC. Translation gives CSVEGGGSYDGQYF. The gene calls are TRBV29-1 and TRBJ2-7; D gene unclear. Germline V gene data show CDR1 as SQVTM and CDR2 as ANQGSEA. The CDR3 runs to 14 residues. With 1 base removed from V and 9 bases from J, the gap between germline ends came to 19 bases.

The J gene is TRBJ2-1, the V gene TRBV29-1; TRBD2 might be the D (6 bases). Looked up from germline, CDR1 is SQVTM and CDR2 is ANQGSEA. The CDR3 loop spans 10 amino acids. With 4 bases removed from V and 8 bases from J, the gap between germline ends came to 6 bases. The CDR3 region has the DNA TGCAGCGTTGGGGGGGATGAGCAGTTCTTC. Its protein product is CSVGGDEQFF.

This chain joins TRBV29-1 and TRBJ1-5, with D unresolved. The germline CDR1 and CDR2 sequences are SQVTM and ANQGSEA. Deletions cut 6 bases from V and 4 bases from J, with 19 bases between. This CDR3 comprises 15 residues. The DNA of the CDR3 is TGCAGCGTCGCCGTAGAGGGCGGCAATAATCAGCCCCAGCATTTT. Its protein is CSVAVEGGNNQPQHF.

The chain combines TRBV5-4 with TRBJ2-5; D may be TRBD2 (5 bases). The CDR3 has 13 residues. The V end was cut by 1 base, the J end by 4 bases, with 8 bases between. The germline V gene has CDR1 SGHNT and CDR2 YYREEE (reference sequence). The CDR3 bases are TGTGCCAGCAGCTTGCTGAGCGGAGAGACCCAGTACTTC. Its translation is CASSLLSGETQYF.

The chain uses TRBV5-1 and TRBJ2-2; TRBD1 agrees at 7 bases. The CDR3 is 16 amino acids. V shed 3 bases, J shed 0 bases, and the junction held 5 bases outside the gene matches. Germline V gene sequence: CDR1 SGHRS, CDR2 YFSETQ. Here the CDR3 DNA reads TGCGCCAGCAGCTGGGGACAGTTCGCGAACACCGGGGAGCTGTTTTTT. Its translation is CASSWGQFANTGELFF.

The chain combines TRBV30 with TRBJ1-6; 8 bases map to TRBD1. The CDR3 consists of 12 residues. Germline V CDR1 and CDR2: GTSNPN, SVGIG (reference sequence). The junction had 6 bases not matched to a gene; V was cut back by 7 bases and J by 10 bases. DNA of the CDR3: TGTGCCTCGACAGGGGTGAGATCACCCCTCCACTTT. Translation gives CASTGVRSPLHF.

This chain uses TRBV2 with TRBJ2-1, with 8 bases matching TRBD1. The CDR3 covers 18 residues. Germline CDR1 reads SNHLY; CDR2 reads FYNNEI. With V trimmed by 6 bases and J by 8 bases, 21 bases remained unmatched. CDR3 protein: CASSPFLPSGTGKDEQFF. In DNA form, the CDR3 reads TGTGCCAGCAGCCCTTTCTTGCCCTCAGGGACAGGAAAGGATGAGCAGTTCTTC.

The CDR3 nucleotides read TGTGCCAGCAGAAAATGGGACCACCATGAGCAGTTCTTC. Protein: CASRKWDHHEQFF. This chain connects TRBV7-6 to TRBJ2-1, with D perhaps matching TRBD1 or TRBD2 (5 bases each). Trimming removed 6 bases from V and 8 bases from J, with 14 bases in between. CDR3 length: 13 residues. Germline V gene sequence: CDR1 SGHVS, CDR2 FNYEAQ.

The rearrangement joins TRBV30 to TRBJ1-2; D gene ambiguous. Trimming removed 0 bases at V and 2 bases at J, with 10 bases between. The CDR3 extends over 14 amino acids. Germline lookup yields CDR1 GTSNPN and CDR2 SVGIG (reference sequence). The CDR3 sequence: CAWSVRDGNYGYTF. CDR3 DNA sequence: TGTGCCTGGAGTGTACGAGACGGGAACTATGGCTACACCTTC.

This chain joins TRBV12-3 or TRBV12-4 and TRBJ2-3, with 10 bases fitting TRBD1. There are 15 residues in the CDR3. Germline trimming cut 5 bases from V and 4 bases from J; bases unmatched to any gene: 6. This chain's CDR3 is CASSPSGTGADTQYF. As DNA, the CDR3 is TGTGCCAGCAGTCCCTCCGGGACAGGGGCAGATACGCAGTATTTT.

The chain employs TRBV20-1 and TRBJ1-5; 8 bases are a match to TRBD1. In germline, CDR1 is DFQATT, CDR2 SNEGSKA (reference sequence). CDR3 size: 12 residues. The CDR3 DNA follows: TGCGCAGGGGGCGAGGGCAATCAGCCCCAGCATTTT. Its translation: CAGGEGNQPQHF.

The chain carries TRBV12-3 or TRBV12-4 and TRBJ1-2; possibly TRBD1 for D (6 bases). This CDR3 has 14 residues. The germline V and J ends were trimmed by 5 bases and 10 bases, with 20 bases remaining between them. CDR3: CASSPQTGLSVYTF. As DNA, the CDR3 is TGTGCCAGCAGTCCGCAGACAGGTTTATCCGTCTACACCTTC.

The V and J genes are TRBV20-1 and TRBJ2-7; D unresolved. There are 12 residues in the CDR3. Germline V gene sequence: CDR1 DFQATT, CDR2 SNEGSKA (reference sequence). Trimming pared 1 base from V and 5 bases from J, leaving 9 bases between. CDR3 protein: CSARVAGDEQYF. The CDR3 nucleotides read TGCAGTGCTAGAGTAGCTGGGGACGAGCAGTACTTC.

This rearrangement joins TRBV19 to TRBJ1-2; perhaps TRBD1 as D (6 bases). V was clipped by 5 bases and J by 4 bases, with 17 bases between them. The CDR3 is 15 residues long. Germline loops: CDR1 LNHDA, CDR2 SQIVND (reference sequence). The CDR3 reads CASSPEHRVSYGYTF. The CDR3 nucleotides read TGTGCCAGTAGTCCAGAACACAGGGTATCCTATGGCTACACCTTC.

The rearrangement links TRBV4-1 to TRBJ2-7; no clear D gene. Between the trimmed V and J ends, which lost 0 bases and 0 bases, there was a span of 15 bases. Per germline, CDR1 MGHRA and CDR2 YSYEKL. The CDR3 has 17 amino acids. The CDR3 loop reads CASSQDRFAQSSYEQYF. For the CDR3, the DNA is TGCGCCAGCAGCCAAGATCGTTTCGCACAGAGCTCCTACGAGCAGTACTTC.

The chain has TRBV6-5 and TRBJ2-7, with D maybe TRBD1 (6 bases). The V gene lost 0 bases and the J gene lost 2 bases, with 11 bases spanning the gap. The CDR3 loop spans 15 amino acids. The germline V gene encodes CDR1 MNHEY and CDR2 SVGAGI. The CDR3 is CASSYSGTSPYEQYF. For the CDR3, the DNA is TGTGCCAGCAGTTACTCGGGGACAAGCCCCTACGAGCAGTACTTC.

DNA for the CDR3: TGTGCCAGCAGCTTATATCGGCAGGGGTACTATGGCTACACCTTC. It translates to CASSLYRQGYYGYTF. The chain couples TRBV7-9 to TRBJ1-2; weak D call: TRBD1 (6 bases). This CDR3 contains 15 residues. Germline V gene sequence: CDR1 SEHNR, CDR2 FQNEAQ (reference sequence). The germline V and J ends were trimmed by 2 bases and 3 bases, with 13 bases remaining between them.

The chain has TRBV7-9 and TRBJ1-5; D gene uncertain. The V gene's germline CDR1 is SEHNR and CDR2 FQNEAQ (reference sequence). This CDR3 comprises 14 residues. The V and J ends lost 5 bases and 0 bases respectively, with 8 bases between them. The CDR3 protein is CASSATFSNQPQHF. CDR3 coding DNA: TGTGCCAGCAGCGCCACATTTAGCAATCAGCCCCAGCATTTT.

This chain joins TRBV29-1 and TRBJ2-7, with D perhaps assigned TRBD1 or TRBD2 (5 bases each). Trimming took off 4 bases at V and 3 bases at J, with 16 bases between the two ends. Germline V gives CDR1 SQVTM, CDR2 ANQGSEA. The length of the CDR3 is 14 residues. The CDR3 DNA follows: TGCAGCGTTGGAAACCGGGACGGCGTCTACGAGCAGTACTTC. It codes for CSVGNRDGVYEQYF.